Listed below are T cell receptor beta chains from one sample, sequenced in a study of T cell responses to AZD1222 COVID-19 vaccine. Clones were sequenced by immunoSEQ multiplex PCR, and TCRdb holds only the in-frame ones, with some missing. The table has around 94,000 clones, around nine tenths seen once. The material was peripheral blood, obtained on day 0 of AZD1222 vaccination. All receptors derive from an adult in good health. Each CDR3 is given with its conserved first and last residue.

j_call | v_call | cdr3_aa
TRBJ2-1 | TRBV7-9 | CASSPRRGRGMNEQFF
TRBJ2-7 | TRBV19 | CASSTDPVSYEQYF
TRBJ2-5 | TRBV18 | CASSRSLTPVTQYF
TRBJ2-3 | TRBV13 | CASSLRRGTTDTQYF
TRBJ1-1 | TRBV7-2 | CASSLSLWVVNTEAFF
TRBJ2-7 | TRBV5-4 | CASSSTSGRLGEQYF
TRBJ2-1 | TRBV29-1 | CSVRNGRIYNEQFF
TRBJ2-1 | TRBV6-5 | CASSYSGPRRNEQFF
TRBJ1-5 | TRBV6-1 | CASSEGSTYSNQPQHF
TRBJ1-1 | TRBV4-3 | CASSQSLGITEAFF
TRBJ1-2 | TRBV7-9 | CASSFSGQDGYTF
TRBJ2-7 | TRBV6-2/TRBV6-3 | CASSSAGQNEQYF
TRBJ1-6 | TRBV20-1 | CSASPRVTNSPLHF
TRBJ2-7 | TRBV5-1 | CASRRQASSYEQYF
TRBJ2-1 | TRBV11-2 | CASSLISGGSYNEQFF
TRBJ1-1 | TRBV14 | CASSQDEGTEAFF
TRBJ2-2 | TRBV3-1/TRBV3-2 | CASRAGEGTGELFF
TRBJ2-3 | TRBV5-4 | CASSLERRPDTQYF
TRBJ2-2 | TRBV5-1 | CASRFGGPGTGELFF
TRBJ1-6 | TRBV15 | CATSRERVISPLHF
TRBJ2-5 | TRBV12-3/TRBV12-4 | CASSSRGETQYF
TRBJ1-1 | TRBV24-1 | CATSGKGPEAFF
TRBJ1-6 | TRBV28 | CASSLRTQRAPLHF
TRBJ2-2 | TRBV7-2 | CASSQFQPPTGELFF
TRBJ2-1 | TRBV11-3 | CASSFFGQGGNNEQFF
TRBJ1-4 | TRBV4-3 | CASSQSFGGPNEKLFF
TRBJ1-1 | TRBV15 | CATSREGTVVNTEAFF
TRBJ1-5 | TRBV18 | CASSPKTSQGSSNQPQHF
TRBJ2-5 | TRBV19 | CASSIDPTTVETQYF
TRBJ1-1 | TRBV16 | CASSHRRKTEAFF
TRBJ1-5 | TRBV2 | CASSVGQGANQPQHF
TRBJ2-1 | TRBV7-2 | CASSATGLAGGNEQFF
TRBJ2-6 | TRBV7-8 | CASSLLQAGSGANVLTF
TRBJ1-1 | TRBV6-5 | CASRFGRVGTEAFF
TRBJ2-5 | TRBV5-4 | CASSFQETQYF
TRBJ1-4 | TRBV3-1/TRBV3-2 | CASSQDLGQGARGEKLFF
TRBJ2-1 | TRBV7-9 | CASSPKTRLSSEQFF
TRBJ2-5 | TRBV2 | CASSGDRQETQYF
TRBJ1-2 | TRBV9 | CASSVEEDRVIDGYTF
TRBJ2-3 | TRBV27 | CASSWEYGTDTQYF
TRBJ2-3 | TRBV5-1 | CASSVSGFSTDTQYF
TRBJ2-3 | TRBV19 | CASSIGAGGITDTQYF
TRBJ1-5 | TRBV7-2 | CASSVLGPAQHF
TRBJ2-2 | TRBV7-6 | CASSLRAGGDTGELFF
TRBJ2-2 | TRBV5-4 | CASSKRATGELFF
TRBJ1-1 | TRBV6-5 | CASMRGTEAFF
TRBJ1-2 | TRBV10-3 | CAIRRTGAEGYTF
TRBJ2-3 | TRBV24-1 | CATSDLASGDTQYF
TRBJ2-5 | TRBV6-5 | CASGTAGETQYF
TRBJ1-1 | TRBV18 | CASSQGGLRNTEAFF
TRBJ2-3 | TRBV9 | CASSTSGVLPDTQYF
TRBJ2-3 | TRBV28 | CASSPSLAGDDTQYF
TRBJ1-2 | TRBV6-5 | CASINMGTNYGYTF
TRBJ1-3 | TRBV10-3 | CAITDSGSGNTIYF
TRBJ1-2 | TRBV5-1 | CASSLGQGGSYGYTF
TRBJ2-1 | TRBV12-3/TRBV12-4 | CASSFGQYNEQFF
TRBJ1-5 | TRBV7-2 | CASSLGADQPQHF
TRBJ2-5 | TRBV6-2/TRBV6-3 | CASSYSNTGRAGETQYF
TRBJ2-5 | TRBV7-2 | CASSLDGSETQYF